These 29 T cell receptor beta chains originate from one sample sequenced in a study of blood T cell repertoires in COVID-19. The assay was immunoSEQ multiplex PCR, and TCRdb's table has in-frame clones only and misses some. The sample holds 410,000 or so clones; around 91% are singletons and the top ten take roughly 1.5%. The sample taken for sequencing was peripheral blood. The origin of the receptors is a woman aged 40 to 50 with COVID-19, enrolled during active disease.

This clone occurred a few times. The chain is built from TRBV19 and TRBJ2-2; tentative D call: TRBD1 (6 bases). Looked up from germline, CDR1 is LNHDA and CDR2 is SQIVND (reference sequence). The germline V and J ends were trimmed by 5 bases and 4 bases, with 17 bases remaining between them. The CDR3 spans 16 residues. The CDR3 region is CASSVLGARGTGELFF. The CDR3, as DNA: TGTGCCAGTAGTGTCCTGGGGGCCAGGGGCACCGGGGAGCTGTTTTTT.

The chain links TRBV19 to TRBJ2-6, with D maybe TRBD1 (6 bases). V lost 1 base to trimming and J lost 0 bases, with 13 bases between them. The V gene's germline CDR1 is LNHDA and CDR2 SQIVND (reference sequence). The CDR3 has 18 amino acids. The CDR3 DNA reads as TGTGCCAGTAGTATAGTTAGGACAGCCATCTCTGGGGCCAACGTCCTGACTTTC. Translated, it gives CASSIVRTAISGANVLTF.

A remark on this clone: Other DNA sequences from this sample encode an identical CDR3 as well. Here the CDR3 reads CASSPGTGVYNEQFF. In nucleotides, the CDR3 is TGTGCCAGCAGCCCCGGGACTGGGGTCTACAATGAGCAGTTCTTC. V usage is TRBV3-1 (or the pseudogene TRBV3-2) and J usage is TRBJ2-1; TRBD2 might be the D (6 bases). CDR3 length: 15 residues. The V end was cut by 4 bases, the J end by 3 bases, with 13 bases between. The germline V gene has CDR1 LGHDT and CDR2 YNNKEL (reference sequence).

The chain couples TRBV28 to TRBJ2-7; 7 positions agree with TRBD2. Germline V lookup: CDR1 MDHEN, CDR2 SYDVKM. V lost 6 bases and J lost 3; bases outside the gene matches: 8. This CDR3 has 14 residues. DNA for the CDR3: TGTGCCAGCAGCCTAACTAGCGCCGACTACGAGCAGTACTTC. This codes for CASSLTSADYEQYF.

V and J are TRBV19 and TRBJ2-2; perhaps TRBD2 as D (5 bases). CDR3 length: 14 amino acids. CDR1 and CDR2 from the germline V gene are LNHDA and SQIVND (reference sequence). V shed 3 bases and J shed 7 bases, with 12 bases lying between them. CDR3 region: CASSISARGGELFF. The DNA of the CDR3 is TGTGCCAGTAGTATTTCCGCTCGGGGCGGGGAGCTGTTTTTT.

The V gene is TRBV7-6, the J gene TRBJ2-7, with 8 bases fitting TRBD1. Germline CDR1 and CDR2: SGHVS and FNYEAQ. V lost 7 bases to trimming and J lost 9 bases; unmatched junction nucleotides: 17. The CDR3 has 15 residues. The CDR3 protein is CASTQGTGRLTRQYF. DNA for the CDR3: TGTGCCAGCACCCAGGGGACAGGACGTCTTACGAGGCAGTACTTC.

The genes are TRBV6-6 and TRBJ1-5; the D gene is possibly TRBD1 (6 bases). Trimming took off 5 bases at V and 7 bases at J, with 15 bases between the two ends. Germline V gives CDR1 MNHNY, CDR2 SVGAGI (reference sequence). The CDR3 extends over 14 amino acids. The CDR3 nucleotides read TGTGCCAGCAGTGACACAGGGATCCGGCAGCCCCAGCATTTT. Amino acids: CASSDTGIRQPQHF.

This sequence joins TRBV10-1 and TRBJ1-2; 8 bases line up with TRBD1. The length of the CDR3 is 14 residues. Germline-derived CDR1 and CDR2 are WNHNN and SYGVQD (reference sequence). V was clipped by 1 base and J by 2 bases; unmatched bases: 0. DNA for the CDR3: TGCGCCAGCAGTGAGTGGACAGGGAACTATGGCTACACCTTC. Encoded protein: CASSEWTGNYGYTF.

This chain joins TRBV7-2 and TRBJ1-2; unclear D gene. This CDR3 has 14 amino acids. The V end was cut by 5 bases, the J end by 6 bases, with 16 bases between. Germline CDR1 and CDR2: SGHTA and FQGNSA. CDR3 DNA: TGTGCCAGCAGCCCGTCCTCAGGAAGAGATGGCTACACCTTC. Its protein product is CASSPSSGRDGYTF.

The chain has TRBV5-8 and TRBJ2-3; 7 bases agree with TRBD1. The germline CDR1 and CDR2 sequences are SGHTS and YDEGEE. Losses at the gene ends were 4 bases for V and 3 bases for J; bases not matched to a gene: 2. This CDR3 spans 13 amino acids. In DNA, the CDR3 is TGTGCCAGCAGCCCGACAGGGACAGATACGCAGTATTTT. This encodes CASSPTGTDTQYF.

The V gene is TRBV2, the J gene TRBJ2-5; no clear D gene. Trimming left V 6 bases short and J 0 bases short, with 5 bases between. This CDR3 has 12 residues. Germline assignment: CDR1 SNHLY and CDR2 FYNNEI. The DNA of the CDR3 is TGTGCCAGCAGAGAGAACCAAGAGACCCAGTACTTC. As protein: CASRENQETQYF.

The chain links TRBV15 to TRBJ2-5; D may be TRBD2 (6 bases). V was clipped by 7 bases and J by 5 bases, with 17 bases between them. The CDR3 is made up of 14 amino acids. Per the germline V gene, CDR1 is LNHNV and CDR2 is YYDKDF (reference sequence). The CDR3: CATKEGHDVETQYF. The CDR3 DNA is TGTGCCACCAAGGAGGGCCACGACGTGGAGACCCAGTACTTC. Full variable domain (remainder filled in from reference TRBV15 and TRBJ2-5): DAMVIQNPRYQVTQFGKPVTLSCSQTLNHNVMYWYQQKSSQAPKLLFHYYDKDFNNEADTPDNFQSRRPNTSFCFLDIRSPGLGDTAMYLCATKEGHDVETQYFGPGTRLLVL.

The V gene is TRBV5-4, the J gene TRBJ1-1, with TRBD1 identical over 11 bases. Germline CDR1 reads SGHNT; CDR2 reads YYREEE (reference sequence). V lost 2 bases to trimming and J lost 5 bases; unmatched junction nucleotides: 5. This CDR3 region has 15 residues. CDR3 in amino acids: CASSFGQGAWTEAFF. In DNA form, the CDR3 reads TGTGCCAGCAGCTTCGGACAGGGGGCATGGACTGAAGCTTTCTTT.

This clone appeared a few times. This sequence joins TRBV7-9 and TRBJ1-2; 8 nucleotides match TRBD1. The CDR3 spans 16 residues. Trimming took 5 bases from V and 2 from J; bases not matched to a gene: 10. The germline CDR1 and CDR2 sequences are SEHNR and FQNEAQ (reference sequence). The DNA for the CDR3 is TGTGCCAGCAGCGTAAGCACGGGACAGGCGAACTATGGCTACACCTTC. Amino acid sequence: CASSVSTGQANYGYTF.

The rearrangement uses TRBV7-3 and TRBJ1-2; D gene ambiguous. The CDR3 is made up of 16 amino acids. V was trimmed by 5 bases and J by 4 bases, leaving 20 bases between them. Germline lookup yields CDR1 SGHTA and CDR2 FQGTGA. In nucleotides, the CDR3 is TGTGCCAGCAGCCCCTCGGCGGAGCCCCCTCTCTATGGCTACACCTTC. Encoded protein: CASSPSAEPPLYGYTF.

The chain carries TRBV10-3 and TRBJ2-2; 10 bases line up with TRBD1. The length of the CDR3 is 15 residues. With V trimmed by 6 bases and J by 3 bases, 4 bases remained unmatched. The germline V gene encodes CDR1 ENHRY and CDR2 SYGVKD. CDR3 region: CAIRGTGEDTGELFF. The DNA of the CDR3 is TGTGCCATCAGGGGGACAGGGGAGGACACCGGGGAGCTGTTTTTT.

This chain uses TRBV11-3 with TRBJ1-5, with 7 bases identical to TRBD1. The junction had 8 bases not matched to a gene; V was cut back by 4 bases and J by 5 bases. Germline V gene data show CDR1 as SGHNT and CDR2 as YENEEA. CDR3 length: 15 amino acids. CDR3 DNA: TGTGCCAGCAGCTACCGGGACAGCAACTATCAGCCCCAGCATTTT. Its translation is CASSYRDSNYQPQHF.

The chain joins TRBV28 to TRBJ1-1, with D possibly TRBD1 on 5 matching bases. The V end was cut by 2 bases, the J end by 0 bases, with 16 bases between. Germline loops: CDR1 MDHEN, CDR2 SYDVKM. The CDR3 covers 17 residues. Here the CDR3 DNA reads TGTGCCAGCAGTTTACCCCGAGGGACTAACATGAACACTGAAGCTTTCTTT. Its translation is CASSLPRGTNMNTEAFF.

In nucleotides, the CDR3 is TGTGCCAGCAGCGTTTGGACAGTTGGGACCGGGGAGCTGTTTTTT. It encodes CASSVWTVGTGELFF. This sequence joins TRBV9 and TRBJ2-2, with D perhaps matching TRBD1 (6 bases). The CDR3 loop spans 15 amino acids. V was shortened by 2 bases and J by 5 bases, with 13 bases between the two germline ends. Germline values: CDR1 SGDLS, CDR2 YYNGEE.

J is TRBJ2-3 and V is TRBV3-1 (or the pseudogene TRBV3-2); 8 nucleotides agree with TRBD1. The CDR3 sequence is 14 residues long. With V trimmed by 4 bases and J by 5 bases, 5 bases remained unmatched. Germline CDR1 reads LGHDT; CDR2 reads YNNKEL (reference sequence). CDR3 nucleotides: TGTGCCAGCAGCCCCATCGACAGGGGAGATACGCAGTATTTT. It codes for CASSPIDRGDTQYF.

This chain connects TRBV2 to TRBJ1-2; the D gene is possibly TRBD1 (6 bases). Germline CDR1 reads SNHLY; CDR2 reads FYNNEI. Deletions cut 5 bases from V and 6 bases from J, with 10 bases between. This CDR3 comprises 12 residues. The DNA for the CDR3 is TGTGCCAGCAGTATGAACAGGGATGGCTACACCTTC. Amino acid sequence: CASSMNRDGYTF.

V is TRBV19 and J is TRBJ1-2; tentative D call: TRBD1 (6 bases). The V end lost 4 bases, the J end lost 7 bases, and 25 bases lay between the germline ends. The CDR3 spans 17 residues. Germline V gene data show CDR1 as LNHDA and CDR2 as SQIVND (reference sequence). The CDR3 DNA reads TGTGCCAGTAGTAAGGGTTGGTCGTCAGGGGATTACGGTGGCTACACCTTC. Translated: CASSKGWSSGDYGGYTF. Full variable domain (outside the CDR3, taken from reference TRBV19 and TRBJ1-2): DGGITQSPKYLFRKEGQNVTLSCEQNLNHDAMYWYRQDPGQGLRLIYYSQIVNDFQKGDIAEGYSVSREKKESFPLTVTSAQKNPTAFYLCASSKGWSSGDYGGYTFGSGTRLTVV.

V gene TRBV6-5 combines with J gene TRBJ1-4; 10 bases line up with TRBD1. The germline CDR1 and CDR2 sequences are MNHEY and SVGAGI. The CDR3 has 15 residues. The V and J ends lost 4 bases and 5 bases, in that order; junction bases with no gene match: 4. CDR3 sequence reads: CASSSPGQGNEKLFF. The CDR3 coding sequence is TGTGCCAGCAGTTCTCCGGGACAGGGGAATGAAAAACTGTTTTTT.

The chain carries TRBV7-2 and TRBJ2-2, with TRBD1 matching 7 bases. Germline CDR1 and CDR2: SGHTA and FQGNSA. This CDR3 comprises 18 residues. With 1 base clipped from V and 0 bases from J, the junction kept 8 bases outside the gene matches. The CDR3 DNA is TGTGCCAGCAGCTTAGTTAGGCCGCAGGGGGCGAACACCGGGGAGCTGTTTTTT. It is translated as CASSLVRPQGANTGELFF. The whole variable domain, remainder taken from reference TRBV7-2 and TRBJ2-2, is GAGVSQSPSNKVTEKGKDVELRCDPISGHTALYWYRQSLGQGLEFLIYFQGNSAPDKSGLPSDRFSAERTGGSVSTLTIQRTQQEDSAVYLCASSLVRPQGANTGELFFGEGSRLTVL.

V gene TRBV29-1 combines with J gene TRBJ1-1; 10 bases are shared with TRBD1. Trimming cost V 7 bases and J 1 base; bases outside gene matches: 3. Germline assignment: CDR1 SQVTM and CDR2 ANQGSEA. The CDR3 loop spans 13 amino acids. The CDR3 sequence: CSARQGANTEAFF. CDR3 bases: TGCAGCGCCCGACAGGGGGCGAACACTGAAGCTTTCTTT.

The CDR3 is CASSGDRGNQPQHF. CDR3 bases: TGTGCCAGCAGCGGGGACAGGGGCAATCAGCCCCAGCATTTT. The chain recombines TRBV5-8 with TRBJ1-5, with 9 bases that match TRBD1. V lost 4 bases and J lost 2; bases outside the gene matches: 1. The CDR3 extends over 14 amino acids. Germline V lookup: CDR1 SGHTS, CDR2 YDEGEE.

The chain uses TRBV30 and TRBJ1-2, with D possibly TRBD1 on 5 matching bases. The ends were cut back, 1 base at V and 5 bases at J, with 11 bases in the middle. The germline V gene has CDR1 GTSNPN and CDR2 SVGIG (reference sequence). This CDR3 is built from 13 residues. Written as DNA, the CDR3 is TGTGCCTGGAGTGCAGGGCCTTCTTATGGCTACACCTTC. This translates into CAWSAGPSYGYTF.

The genes are TRBV9 and TRBJ2-1; D remains ambiguous. V was shortened by 3 bases and J by 2 bases, with 12 bases between the two germline ends. Germline assignment: CDR1 SGDLS and CDR2 YYNGEE. CDR3 length: 15 residues. CDR3 protein: CASSALETPYNEQFF. Written as DNA, the CDR3 is TGTGCCAGCAGCGCCTTGGAGACTCCCTACAATGAGCAGTTCTTC.

CDR3: CASSSMKAGVSTDTQYF. In DNA form, the CDR3 reads TGTGCCAGCAGCTCTATGAAAGCGGGAGTGAGTACAGATACGCAGTATTTT. The V and J genes are TRBV7-9 and TRBJ2-3, with 8 positions matching TRBD2. The germline gives CDR1 SEHNR, CDR2 FQNEAQ (reference sequence). The length of the CDR3 is 17 residues. Trimming cost V 4 bases and J 3 bases; bases outside gene matches: 12.